The 28 T cell receptor beta chains in this list originate from one sample, sequenced in a study of post-analysis software for immune sequencing data. Broader study findings: Patients had higher frequencies than controls of about five TRBV segments, including TRBV5-6, TRBV5-1 and TRBV20-1.

The antigens these receptors bind are not known. TCR beta libraries were prepared from cDNA with unique molecular identifiers. MiXCR was run by TCRdb on the PCR reads, yielding one entry per CDR3 protein. The data contain around 200,000 distinct CDR3 sequences, approximately 29% of them singletons. The material sequenced was blood. Receptor source: a girl aged 2 to 17 with multiple sclerosis.

The sample holds many counts of this clonotype. In DNA, the CDR3 is TGTGCCAGCAGTTTCGGGGCAGGCTATAATTCACCCCTCCACTTT. Its translation: CASSFGAGYNSPLHF. This chain connects TRBV27 to TRBJ1-6; the D gene is possibly TRBD1 (5 bases). The V end was cut by 3 bases, the J end by 3 bases, with 9 bases between. Germline-derived CDR1 and CDR2 are MNHEY and SMNVEV (reference sequence). This CDR3 has 15 amino acids.

This chain joins TRBV7-2 and TRBJ1-1; 7 nucleotides agree with TRBD1. Looked up from germline, CDR1 is SGHTA and CDR2 is FQGNSA. This CDR3 spans 15 amino acids. Germline trimming cut 5 bases from V and 1 base from J; bases unmatched to any gene: 7. CDR3 nucleotides: TGTGCCAGCAGCAGAGCCAGGGGGGGGAACACTGAAGCTTTCTTT. Translation: CASSRARGGNTEAFF. Full variable domain (missing parts from reference TRBV7-2 and TRBJ1-1): GAGVSQSPSNKVTEKGKDVELRCDPISGHTALYWYRQSLGQGLEFLIYFQGNSAPDKSGLPSDRFSAERTGGSVSTLTIQRTQQEDSAVYLCASSRARGGNTEAFFGQGTRLTVV.

On this clonotype: This clone may be a read error of a much larger clone one base away. This chain links TRBV6-1 with TRBJ2-1, with a possible D match to TRBD2 (6 bases). V was pared by 5 bases and J by 3 bases, with 11 bases between. Germline-derived CDR1 and CDR2 are MNHNS and SASEGT. The CDR3 runs 14 residues. The CDR3 DNA reads as TGTGCCAGCAGTACAGTGGGGGGCTACAATGAGCAGTTCTTC. As protein: CASSTVGGYNEQFF.

The chain carries TRBV27 and TRBJ2-7; no reliable D call. This CDR3 is 14 amino acids long. Germline CDR1 and CDR2: MNHEY and SMNVEV (reference sequence). Trimming stripped 4 bases from V and 3 bases from J, with 13 bases between. CDR3 protein: CASSWVVDSYEQYF. The DNA for the CDR3 is TGTGCCAGCAGTTGGGTGGTAGATAGCTACGAGCAGTACTTC.

This rearrangement joins TRBV5-1 to TRBJ1-1, with 10 bases that match TRBD1. The junction had 7 bases not matched to a gene; V was cut back by 4 bases and J by 1 base. Germline V gene lookup returns CDR1 SGHRS and CDR2 YFSETQ. This CDR3 is built from 16 residues. CDR3 DNA sequence: TGCGCCAGCAGCCCTCAGACAGGGGGCGCGAACACTGAAGCTTTCTTT. Protein product: CASSPQTGGANTEAFF.

The chain is built from TRBV20-1 and TRBJ2-1; D possibly corresponds to TRBD2 (5 bases). Germline V gene lookup returns CDR1 DFQATT and CDR2 SNEGSKA (reference sequence). The V end was cut by 0 bases, the J end by 7 bases, with 10 bases between. This CDR3 spans 13 amino acids. DNA for the CDR3: TGCAGTGCTAGAGATCTAAGGAGGAATGAGCAGTTCTTC. Protein: CSARDLRRNEQFF.

A remark on this clonotype: Compared with germline, one end of the junction differs, possibly owing to a read error. CDR3 protein: CASSQVGLAGGRTPNERFF. The CDR3 DNA reads TGTGCCAGCAGCCAAGTCGGCCTAGCGGGGGGGCGAACTCCCAATGAGCGGTTCTTC. The rearrangement joins TRBV3-1 to TRBJ2-1; 12 bases agree with TRBD2. The germline gives CDR1 LGHDT, CDR2 YNNKEL (reference sequence). This CDR3 contains 19 residues.

Concerning this clonotype: A read error is possible here, since a much larger clone lies one base away. The chain employs TRBV25-1 and TRBJ1-6, with no clear D. Germline CDR1 reads MGHDK; CDR2 reads SYGVNS. The CDR3 runs 13 residues. This CDR3 reads CASSAHSDSPPHF. The CDR3 region has the DNA TGTGCCAGCAGTGCACATTCGGATTCACCCCCCCACTTT.

As to this clonotype: A much larger clone is a single base away; this may be a read error. The genes are TRBV20-1 and TRBJ2-1, with 7 bases that match TRBD1. Looked up from germline, CDR1 is DFQATT and CDR2 is SNEGSKA (reference sequence). The CDR3 loop spans 15 amino acids. The CDR3 spells CSAGDGRGPSGEQFF. For the CDR3, the DNA is TGCAGTGCTGGAGATGGAAGGGGGCCCTCGGGAGAGCAGTTCTTC.

This clonotype was counted at least ten times. The V call is TRBV12-3 or TRBV12-4, the J call TRBJ1-2, with TRBD1 identical over 8 bases. The CDR3 runs 14 residues. J was trimmed by 5 bases and V by 6 bases; bases with no gene match: 8. The DNA of the CDR3 is TGTGCCAGCAGCCGCGGACAGGGCCTTTATGGCTACACCTTC. Translated: CASSRGQGLYGYTF.

The rearrangement uses TRBV28 and TRBJ2-1; 7 nucleotides align to TRBD1. After removal of 5 bases from V and 14 bases from J, the junction contained 6 bases not matched to a gene. The CDR3 runs 11 residues. From germline, CDR1 is MDHEN and CDR2 SYDVKM. The CDR3 nucleotides are TGTGCCAGCAGTCTCCGGGACAGTAAGTTCTTC. Its protein product is CASSLRDSKFF.

The J gene is TRBJ1-5, the V gene TRBV12-3 or TRBV12-4, with a weak D call TRBD1 (6 bases). CDR3 length: 14 residues. V lost 6 bases and J 3 bases, leaving 12 bases between the germline ends. CDR3 bases: TGTGCCAGCAGACCACAGGGTGACAATCAGCCCCAGCATTTT. It translates to CASRPQGDNQPQHF.

This clonotype was counted ten times or more. The chain joins TRBV29-1 to TRBJ1-1, with D hard to call. The V end was cut by 4 bases, the J end by 1 base, with 4 bases between. CDR3 length: 11 amino acids. From germline, CDR1 is SQVTM and CDR2 ANQGSEA. For the CDR3, the DNA is TGCAGCGTTGCACAGAACACTGAAGCTTTCTTT. This gives the protein CSVAQNTEAFF. Supplemented by reference TRBV29-1 and TRBJ1-1, the full variable domain reads SAVISQKPSRDICQRGTSLTIQCQVDSQVTMMFWYRQQPGQSLTLIATANQGSEATYESGFVIDKFPISRPNLTFSTLTVSNMSPEDSSIYLCSVAQNTEAFFGQGTRLTVV.

The CDR3 region is CASSRLAGEDTQYF. CDR3 DNA sequence: TGTGCCAGCTCGCGACTAGCGGGAGAAGATACGCAGTATTTT. The chain uses TRBV12-3 or TRBV12-4 and TRBJ2-3; TRBD2 matches 12 bases. The CDR3 has 14 amino acids. V gave up 8 bases and J gave up 5 bases; unmatched junction bases: 5.

This chain joins TRBV20-1 and TRBJ1-1; weak D call: TRBD1 (5 bases). The CDR3 spans 12 residues. The germline V gene encodes CDR1 DFQATT and CDR2 SNEGSKA (reference sequence). Trimming pared 6 bases from V and 5 bases from J, leaving 13 bases between. CDR3 sequence: CSAGTGVTEAFF. CDR3 sequence (DNA): TGCAGTGCCGGAACGGGGGTAACTGAAGCTTTCTTT.

This rearrangement joins TRBV20-1 to TRBJ2-7, with D perhaps matching TRBD1 (5 bases). V was trimmed by 2 bases and J by 0 bases, leaving 11 bases between them. The germline V gene encodes CDR1 DFQATT and CDR2 SNEGSKA (reference sequence). The CDR3 extends over 14 amino acids. The CDR3 coding sequence is TGCAGTGCTAGATTGTGGCAGGGCTCCTACGAGCAGTACTTC. It specifies CSARLWQGSYEQYF.

Notes on this clonotype: Possible read error: a much larger clone is one base away. This sequence joins TRBV5-1 and TRBJ2-7; D is perhaps TRBD2 (6 bases). The length of the CDR3 is 15 residues. Germline CDR1 is SGHRS and CDR2 is YFSETQ. Trimming took off 2 bases at V and 6 bases at J, with 18 bases between the two ends. The CDR3 region is CASSFGRRGPSEQYF. The CDR3 coding sequence is TGCGCCAGCAGCTTCGGGCGGAGGGGCCCTAGCGAGCAGTACTTC.

As to this clonotype: One end of the junction varies from germline; a read error may be responsible. The gene calls are TRBV6-1 and TRBJ1-2; D gene unclear. This CDR3 is built from 12 residues. From germline, CDR1 is MNHNS and CDR2 SASEGT. The CDR3 coding sequence is TGTGCCGGCAGTGACGGGAACTATGGCTACACCTTC. Its translation is CAGSDGNYGYTF.

This clonotype has only a few counts. This chain uses TRBV20-1 with TRBJ2-5; D assignment may be TRBD1 or TRBD2 (5 bases each). The V gene's germline CDR1 is DFQATT and CDR2 SNEGSKA (reference sequence). V was clipped by 7 bases and J by 7 bases, with 22 bases between them. The CDR3 has 14 residues. Here the CDR3 reads CSGQGRDAGGTQYF. The CDR3 nucleotides are TGCAGTGGGCAGGGTCGGGACGCCGGCGGGACCCAGTACTTC.

This chain connects TRBV29-1 to TRBJ1-6; no reliable D call. The V end was cut by 4 bases, the J end by 5 bases, with 9 bases between. The germline V gene has CDR1 SQVTM and CDR2 ANQGSEA. The CDR3 contains 13 residues. CDR3 bases: TGCAGCGTTGGAAAGAGCGATAATTCACCCCTCCACTTT. It translates to CSVGKSDNSPLHF.

To note about this clonotype: An end of the junction does not agree with germline; a read error may underlie this. The genes are TRBV10-3 and TRBJ1-5; D is uncertain. Germline V CDR1 and CDR2: ENHRY, SYGVKD. This CDR3 is 13 amino acids long. The CDR3 is CATSESHNRPQHF. CDR3 in DNA: TGTGCCACCAGTGAGTCTCATAATCGGCCCCAGCATTTT.

This clonotype came up many times. This chain uses TRBV5-1 with TRBJ2-1; tentatively, D is TRBD1 (5 bases). CDR3 length: 17 amino acids. The germline V gene encodes CDR1 SGHRS and CDR2 YFSETQ. V shed 0 bases and J shed 3 bases, with 16 bases lying between them. CDR3 amino acids: CASSLGTGPIFYNEQFF. DNA of the CDR3: TGCGCCAGCAGCTTGGGAACAGGACCGATCTTCTACAATGAGCAGTTCTTC.

This clonotype was picked up many times. V gene TRBV7-2 combines with J gene TRBJ2-5, with 7 bases identical to TRBD2. CDR1 SGHTA and CDR2 FQGNSA come from the germline V gene. J gave up 2 bases and V 6 bases, and 3 bases lay outside the gene matches. This CDR3 is built from 13 residues. CDR3 coding DNA: TGTGCCAGCAGGAGGGGACTACAAGAGACCCAGTACTTC. This encodes CASRRGLQETQYF.

This clonotype was counted many times. The chain has TRBV6-6 and TRBJ1-2; D is unresolved. Germline V gene data show CDR1 as MNHNY and CDR2 as SVGAGI (reference sequence). Trimming took 2 bases from V and 6 from J, leaving 13 bases between them. This CDR3 is built from 14 residues. CDR3 DNA: TGTGCCAGCAGTTACCCAGTCTTCCCCCATGGCTACACCTTC. Translation: CASSYPVFPHGYTF.

This clonotype was recorded many times. This chain links TRBV3-1 with TRBJ2-1, with 10 bases lining up with TRBD1. Losses at the gene ends were 9 bases for V and 6 bases for J; bases not matched to a gene: 5. The germline V gene encodes CDR1 LGHDT and CDR2 YNNKEL (reference sequence). The CDR3 length is 13 residues. CDR3 bases: TGTGCCAGTCGGGACAGGGGTGCCAATGAGCAGTTCTTC. Its translation is CASRDRGANEQFF.

This clonotype was observed many times. This chain connects TRBV4-1 to TRBJ1-1; D is uncertain. CDR1 is MGHRA and CDR2 is YSYEKL in the germline V gene. Trimming removed 4 bases from V and 3 bases from J, with 12 bases in between. The CDR3 is made up of 14 amino acids. The CDR3 here is CASSPKWRDTEAFF. As DNA, the CDR3 is TGCGCCAGCAGCCCCAAGTGGCGGGACACTGAAGCTTTCTTT.

About this clonotype: One base away lies a much larger clone, so this may be a sequencing read error. The rearrangement links TRBV5-1 to TRBJ2-1, with 9 bases aligning to TRBD2. Gene TRBJ2-7 matches the end of the DNA better, so the J call may be wrong. CDR3 length: 17 amino acids. In germline, CDR1 is SGHRS, CDR2 YFSETQ. The CDR3 coding sequence is TGCGCCAGCAGCTTGTTTGGGGGAACTAGCGGGTACAATGAGCAGTACTTC. It encodes CASSLFGGTSGYNEQYF.

This clonotype was found many times. The chain has TRBV20-1 and TRBJ2-7, with a tentative D call TRBD2 (5 bases). Germline V gene lookup returns CDR1 DFQATT and CDR2 SNEGSKA (reference sequence). With 4 bases removed from V and 7 bases from J, the gap between germline ends came to 17 bases. This CDR3 is 13 amino acids long. The CDR3 spells CSATTGEKREQYF. CDR3 bases: TGCAGTGCTACTACCGGGGAGAAAAGGGAGCAGTACTTC.